This passage covers 4 T cell receptor beta chains from one sample sequenced in a study of T-cell reconstitution after alpha-beta-depleted transplantation in children. Unique molecular identifiers were incorporated when the TCRbeta library was constructed. TCRdb re-called the PCR reads with MiXCR, one entry per CDR3 protein. The data contain about 640,000 distinct CDR3 sequences, approximately 15% of them seen just once; the ten biggest clones take up approximately 1%. The sample was PBMCs from the stem cell graft donor, taken from the stem cell graft. These receptors came from a human donor who donated a stem cell graft to a child with acute myeloid leukemia.

The table lists this clonotype with many counts. The V gene is TRBV20-1, the J gene TRBJ1-4; tentatively, D is TRBD1 (5 bases). Per germline, CDR1 DFQATT and CDR2 SNEGSKA (reference sequence). The germline V and J ends were trimmed by 3 bases and 4 bases, with 12 bases remaining between them. The CDR3 covers 14 residues. The CDR3 here is CSARTAQDNEKLFF. For the CDR3, the DNA is TGCAGTGCTAGGACAGCACAAGATAATGAAAAACTGTTTTTT.

This clonotype was seen a few times. This may be a read error: a much more frequent sequence differs by one nucleotide. The CDR3 spells CSAREYGADYGYTF. The DNA of the CDR3 is TGCAGTGCTAGAGAGTATGGGGCCGACTATGGCTACACCTTC. The rearrangement links TRBV20-1 to TRBJ1-2; tentatively, D is TRBD1 (5 bases). In germline, CDR1 is DFQATT, CDR2 SNEGSKA (reference sequence). The CDR3 is made up of 14 amino acids. Trimming left V 0 bases short and J 3 bases short, with 11 bases between.

This clonotype was seen at least ten times. The chain links TRBV24-1 to TRBJ2-1; D is uncertain. The V end lost 5 bases, the J end lost 7 bases, and 11 bases lay between the germline ends. The CDR3 sequence is 13 residues long. Germline CDR1 reads KGHDR; CDR2 reads SFDVKD. The CDR3 sequence is CATSGVRVNEQFF. In DNA, the CDR3 is TGTGCCACCAGTGGTGTTAGGGTTAATGAGCAGTTCTTC.

In this sample, this clonotype turned up a few times. The gene calls are TRBV5-1 and TRBJ2-1, with 15 bases fitting TRBD2. Germline loops: CDR1 SGHRS, CDR2 YFSETQ. V shed 4 bases, J shed 10 bases, and the junction held 12 bases outside the gene matches. The CDR3 consists of 17 residues. The CDR3 region has the DNA TGCGCCAGCAGCAGGATGGGGACTAGCGGGGGGCGGGTGGAGCAGTTCTTC. Translated, it gives CASSRMGTSGGRVEQFF.